The 26 T cell receptor beta chains below all came from one sample that was sequenced in a study of T-cell reconstitution after alpha-beta-depleted transplantation in children. The library targeted TCRbeta and was prepared with unique molecular identifiers. TCRdb independently ran MiXCR on the PCR reads; one entry per CDR3 protein. This sample has fewer than 25,000 distinct CDR3 sequences, with about 11% found just once. Here the sequenced sample was PBMCs from the stem cell graft donor, taken from the stem cell graft. Receptor source: a human donor who donated a stem cell graft to a child with chronic granulomatous disease.

Comments on this clonotype: A much larger clone sits a single nucleotide away, making a read error possible. V gene TRBV3-1 combines with J gene TRBJ1-6, with 9 bases matching TRBD1. The CDR3 is made up of 18 amino acids. The germline V gene has CDR1 LGHDT and CDR2 YNNKEL (reference sequence). The DNA of the CDR3 is TGTGCCTGCAGGCACCCGGGACAGGGAATTCTCAATAATTCACCCCTCCACTTT. Its translation is CACRHPGQGILNNSPLHF.

This clonotype is labeled medium-sized. The chain has TRBV7-9 and TRBJ2-1; perhaps TRBD1 as D (6 bases). CDR1 is SEHNR and CDR2 is FQNEAQ in the germline V gene (reference sequence). The CDR3 spans 15 residues. V was cut by 4 bases and J by 7 bases, with 17 bases left in between. The CDR3 bases are TGTGCCAGCAGCTCCCCACAGGGTTCAAGGAATGAGCAGTTCTTC. Translation gives CASSSPQGSRNEQFF.

This clonotype was counted ten times or more. The gene calls are TRBV3-1 and TRBJ2-7; D may be TRBD1 (6 bases). Looked up from germline, CDR1 is LGHDT and CDR2 is YNNKEL (reference sequence). This CDR3 is built from 17 residues. Trimming removed 0 bases at V and 4 bases at J, with 19 bases between. CDR3 protein: CASSQDAGENWAYEQYF. DNA of the CDR3: TGTGCCAGCAGCCAAGATGCAGGGGAAAATTGGGCGTACGAGCAGTACTTC.

This clonotype was observed at least ten times. CDR3: CASSTTHNYGYTF. CDR3 sequence (DNA): TGTGCCAGCAGCACAACCCATAACTATGGCTACACCTTC. J is TRBJ1-2 and V is TRBV7-2; D gene ambiguous. This CDR3 contains 13 residues. Trimming pared 5 bases from V and 1 base from J, leaving 8 bases between. CDR1 is SGHTA and CDR2 is FQGNSA in the germline V gene.

This clonotype was detected a few times. The rearrangement joins TRBV12-3 or TRBV12-4 to TRBJ1-2; 7 bases align to TRBD1. After removal of 6 bases from V and 8 bases from J, the junction contained 6 bases not matched to a gene. The CDR3 runs 12 residues. CDR3 coding DNA: TGTGCCAGCAGCCCACAGGGGACCGGCTACACCTTC. It specifies CASSPQGTGYTF.

By sample share, this clonotype is medium-sized (0.01 to 0.1%). The V gene is TRBV2, the J gene TRBJ2-2, with 7 bases that match TRBD2. Trimming took 10 bases from V and 2 from J; bases not matched to a gene: 7. The CDR3 runs to 14 residues. Germline CDR1 SNHLY, CDR2 FYNNEI. For the CDR3, the DNA is TGTGCCACCCAGGGAGGGCTAAACACCGGGGAGCTGTTTTTT. Translating gives CATQGGLNTGELFF. Using reference TRBV2 and TRBJ2-2 for the parts outside the CDR3, the full variable domain is EPEVTQTPSHQVTQMGQEVILRCVPISNHLYFYWYRQILGQKVEFLVSFYNNEISEKSEIFDDQFSVERPDGSNFTLKIRSTKLEDSAMYFCATQGGLNTGELFFGEGSRLTVL.

This clonotype was recorded many times. The chain links TRBV12-3 or TRBV12-4 to TRBJ1-2, with a tentative D call TRBD1 (6 bases). This CDR3 has 13 residues. The V end was cut by 5 bases, the J end by 5 bases, with 12 bases between. The CDR3 DNA is TGTGCCAGCAGTGTGACAGGCTCATATGGCTACACCTTC. Protein sequence: CASSVTGSYGYTF.

This clonotype was counted at least ten times. The chain combines TRBV5-8 with TRBJ2-3; 11 bases align to TRBD2. Germline lookup yields CDR1 SGHTS and CDR2 YDEGEE. This CDR3 has 17 amino acids. With V trimmed by 1 base and J by 2 bases, 6 bases remained unmatched. CDR3 nucleotide sequence: TGTGCCAGCAGCTTGCTGGGACTAGCGGCCGCCACAGATACGCAGTATTTT. It codes for CASSLLGLAAATDTQYF.

This clonotype showed up many times. The chain is built from TRBV28 and TRBJ1-5; D is perhaps TRBD1 (5 bases). With 2 bases removed from V and 4 bases from J, the gap between germline ends came to 9 bases. This CDR3 is built from 14 residues. Per germline, CDR1 MDHEN and CDR2 SYDVKM. DNA of the CDR3: TGTGCCAGCAGTTTAGGGGCACGAAATCAGCCCCAGCATTTT. As protein: CASSLGARNQPQHF.

This clonotype appeared many times. The chain joins TRBV27 to TRBJ2-7; D possibly corresponds to TRBD1 (6 bases). The V gene lost 3 bases and the J gene lost 0 bases, with 15 bases spanning the gap. The CDR3 has 16 amino acids. Looked up from germline, CDR1 is MNHEY and CDR2 is SMNVEV (reference sequence). DNA of the CDR3: TGTGCCAGCAGTTTCCAGGGGAGCTTAAGCTCCTACGAGCAGTACTTC. Translation gives CASSFQGSLSSYEQYF.

This clonotype was counted ten times or more. The rearrangement links TRBV6-5 to TRBJ1-4, with 8 bases aligning to TRBD1. CDR1 and CDR2 (germline): MNHEY, SVGAGI. The ends lost 4 bases at V and 6 bases at J; junction bases unmatched: 1. This CDR3 contains 13 residues. Here the CDR3 DNA reads TGTGCCAGCAGTTTGACAGGGGATGAAAAACTGTTTTTT. It is translated as CASSLTGDEKLFF.

In its sample, this clonotype was seen many times. J is TRBJ2-1 and V is TRBV20-1; 8 bases match TRBD2. Germline-derived CDR1 and CDR2 are DFQATT and SNEGSKA (reference sequence). Trimming cost V 4 bases and J 2 bases; bases outside gene matches: 4. CDR3 size: 14 residues. The CDR3 is CSATQREPYNEQFF. The CDR3 coding sequence is TGCAGTGCTACCCAGCGGGAGCCCTACAATGAGCAGTTCTTC.

This clonotype was counted at least ten times. This rearrangement joins TRBV4-1 to TRBJ2-1; 10 bases agree with TRBD2. V dropped 0 bases and J dropped 0; count of bases not matched to a gene: 5. The CDR3 runs to 18 residues. Per germline, CDR1 MGHRA and CDR2 YSYEKL. The DNA for the CDR3 is TGCGCCAGCAGCCAAGAAGGTCCTAGCGGGGGCTCCTACAATGAGCAGTTCTTC. It codes for CASSQEGPSGGSYNEQFF.

This clonotype was counted many times. The CDR3 sequence: CASSLGGMNTEAFF. For the CDR3, the DNA is TGCGCCAGCAGCTTAGGAGGAATGAACACTGAAGCTTTCTTT. The chain carries TRBV5-1 and TRBJ1-1, with D hard to call. This CDR3 is 14 amino acids long. V lost 2 bases to trimming and J lost 0 bases, with 8 bases between them. Germline lookup yields CDR1 SGHRS and CDR2 YFSETQ.

This clonotype was detected many times. This chain links TRBV14 with TRBJ2-5, with 12 bases identical to TRBD2. Germline loops: CDR1 SGHDN, CDR2 FVKESK. V was clipped by 1 base and J by 4 bases; unmatched bases: 1. The CDR3 is 15 amino acids. The CDR3 DNA sequence: TGTGCCAGCAGCCAAGGACTAGCGGGAGTAGAGACCCAGTACTTC. It is translated as CASSQGLAGVETQYF.

The chain has TRBV5-1 and TRBJ2-1; D remains unclear. Germline V gene data show CDR1 as SGHRS and CDR2 as YFSETQ. The CDR3 sequence is 15 residues long. The germline V and J ends were trimmed by 1 base and 1 base, with 9 bases remaining between them. In nucleotides, the CDR3 is TGCGCCAGCAGCTTGAGCGACCCTTCCTACAATGAGCAGTTCTTC. It yields the protein CASSLSDPSYNEQFF. Looking up the rest from reference TRBV5-1 and TRBJ2-1 gives the full variable domain: KAGVTQTPRYLIKTRGQQVTLSCSPISGHRSVSWYQQTPGQGLQFLFEYFSETQRNKGNFPGRFSGRQFSNSRSEMNVSTLELGDSALYLCASSLSDPSYNEQFFGPGTRLTVL.

Ten or more counts support this clonotype. The J gene is TRBJ2-1, the V gene TRBV7-2; 15 bases fit TRBD2. The CDR3 spans 15 residues. Germline V gene lookup returns CDR1 SGHTA and CDR2 FQGNSA. Germline trimming cut 5 bases from V and 10 bases from J; bases unmatched to any gene: 6. The CDR3 region has the DNA TGTGCCAGCAGCGAGGGACTAGCGGGAGGTTTGGAGCAGTTCTTC. Translation: CASSEGLAGGLEQFF. Full variable domain (missing parts from reference TRBV7-2 and TRBJ2-1): GAGVSQSPSNKVTEKGKDVELRCDPISGHTALYWYRQSLGQGLEFLIYFQGNSAPDKSGLPSDRFSAERTGGSVSTLTIQRTQQEDSAVYLCASSEGLAGGLEQFFGPGTRLTVL.

Remarks on this clonotype: Compared with germline, one end of the junction differs, possibly owing to a read error. The genes are TRBV20-1 and TRBJ2-4, with a tentative D call TRBD2 (5 bases). CDR1 DFQATT and CDR2 SNEGSKA come from the germline V gene (reference sequence). The CDR3 sequence is 15 residues long. The CDR3 sequence is CCAGGQAPAKNIQYF. CDR3 nucleotides: TGCTGTGCGGGCGGGCAGGCTCCGGCCAAAAACATTCAGTACTTC.

The chain couples TRBV7-2 to TRBJ2-7; 7 bases are a match to TRBD1. Trimming took 4 bases from V and 3 from J; bases not matched to a gene: 6. This CDR3 is built from 14 residues. Germline CDR1 and CDR2: SGHTA and FQGNSA. For the CDR3, the DNA is TGTGCCAGCAGCTATGGACAGGTTGGCTACGAGCAGTACTTC. Residues: CASSYGQVGYEQYF. Full variable domain (missing parts from reference TRBV7-2 and TRBJ2-7): GAGVSQSPSNKVTEKGKDVELRCDPISGHTALYWYRQSLGQGLEFLIYFQGNSAPDKSGLPSDRFSAERTGGSVSTLTIQRTQQEDSAVYLCASSYGQVGYEQYFGPGTRLTVT.

This clonotype was recorded at least ten times. This sequence may be a read error, since a much larger clone differs from it by one base. This CDR3 reads CCARDESGGPSYEQYF. The CDR3 coding sequence is TGCTGTGCTAGAGATGAGTCGGGGGGCCCGTCCTACGAGCAGTACTTC. The chain recombines TRBV20-1 with TRBJ2-7, with TRBD2 as a possible D gene (7 bases). Germline lookup yields CDR1 DFQATT and CDR2 SNEGSKA (reference sequence). This CDR3 comprises 16 residues.

V gene TRBV4-2 combines with J gene TRBJ1-3, with unresolved D. Germline CDR1 is LGHNA and CDR2 is YNFKEQ. The CDR3 spans 14 residues. V lost 10 bases, J lost 1 base, and 14 bases lay in between. CDR3 sequence reads: CAIGPGRSGNTIYF. The CDR3 region has the DNA TGTGCCATCGGCCCCGGCCGATCTGGAAACACCATATATTTT.

There are many counts of this clonotype. The genes are TRBV7-2 and TRBJ1-5, with D maybe TRBD1 (5 bases). The germline V gene encodes CDR1 SGHTA and CDR2 FQGNSA. The CDR3 is made up of 15 amino acids. Deletions cut 2 bases from V and 3 bases from J, with 11 bases between. CDR3 DNA: TGTGCCAGCAGCTTATCCAGGGACTTCAATCAGCCCCAGCATTTT. It encodes CASSLSRDFNQPQHF.

This clonotype was counted at least ten times. J is TRBJ1-1 and V is TRBV29-1, with 7 bases that match TRBD1. CDR1 and CDR2 (germline): SQVTM, ANQGSEA. The CDR3 runs to 15 residues. V was pared by 4 bases and J by 1 base, with 9 bases of the junction left unmatched. CDR3 nucleotide sequence: TGCAGCGTTGCACTACAGGGGATGGGGAACACTGAAGCTTTCTTT. Encoded protein: CSVALQGMGNTEAFF. Complete variable domain (other parts from reference TRBV29-1 and TRBJ1-1): SAVISQKPSRDICQRGTSLTIQCQVDSQVTMMFWYRQQPGQSLTLIATANQGSEATYESGFVIDKFPISRPNLTFSTLTVSNMSPEDSSIYLCSVALQGMGNTEAFFGQGTRLTVV.

This clonotype appeared many times. The chain is built from TRBV12-3 or TRBV12-4 and TRBJ2-7; a weak D match, TRBD2 (6 bases). The CDR3 is 15 amino acids. V shed 7 bases and J shed 0 bases, with 16 bases lying between them. CDR3 loop: CASTEGGSASYEQYF. The CDR3 DNA sequence: TGTGCCAGCACCGAGGGAGGTAGCGCCTCCTACGAGCAGTACTTC.

This clonotype appeared many times. The chain recombines TRBV6-5 with TRBJ2-7; 12 bases map to TRBD2. The CDR3 runs 14 residues. V lost 5 bases and J lost 5; bases outside the gene matches: 4. CDR1 MNHEY and CDR2 SVGAGI come from the germline V gene. The DNA for the CDR3 is TGTGCCAGCAGTCTACTAGCGGGAGGTCACGAGCAGTACTTC. Translated: CASSLLAGGHEQYF.

There are many counts of this clonotype. The rearrangement joins TRBV28 to TRBJ2-3, with a weak D call TRBD2 (5 bases). This CDR3 has 15 amino acids. Germline values: CDR1 MDHEN, CDR2 SYDVKM. Trimming left V 7 bases short and J 6 bases short, with 20 bases between. The CDR3 DNA follows: TGTGCCAGCACCTTGACCCATCGGGGAAAGGATACGCAGTATTTT. It yields the protein CASTLTHRGKDTQYF.